One sample yielded the 17 T cell receptor beta chains listed below, sequenced in a study of technical replicates of blood from four donors. Only in-frame clones appear in the TCRdb table, and some are missing; sequencing was by immunoSEQ multiplex PCR. Among some 83,000 clones listed, around 94% were seen once. The sample taken for sequencing was T cells isolated from PBMCs. The receptors were gathered from a human donor in good health.

The chain combines TRBV5-1 with TRBJ2-2, with TRBD1 matching 7 bases. Per germline, CDR1 SGHRS and CDR2 YFSETQ. J gave up 0 bases and V 6 bases, and 5 bases lay outside the gene matches. This CDR3 contains 15 residues. The CDR3 protein is CASMAGGSNTGELFF. In nucleotides, the CDR3 is TGCGCCAGCATGGCAGGGGGTTCGAACACCGGGGAGCTGTTTTTT.

The V call is TRBV5-4, the J call TRBJ2-7, with TRBD2 matching over 12 bases. Unmatched junction bases numbered 5, after V lost 0 bases and J lost 4 bases. There are 16 residues in the CDR3. The germline V gene has CDR1 SGHNT and CDR2 YYREEE (reference sequence). DNA of the CDR3: TGTGCCAGCAGCTTGGGGCTAGCGGGGGGGTTGTACGAGCAGTACTTC. Translated: CASSLGLAGGLYEQYF.

V gene TRBV5-6 combines with J gene TRBJ1-2; D is perhaps TRBD1 (6 bases). Trimming took 5 bases from V and 3 from J, leaving 17 bases between them. Germline loops: CDR1 SGHDT, CDR2 YYEEEE. The CDR3 is 15 amino acids. CDR3 in DNA: TGTGCCAGCAGTTTAACCGGACAGTTCTACTATGGCTACACCTTC. The encoded protein is CASSLTGQFYYGYTF.

The chain employs TRBV9 and TRBJ2-2, with 9 bases that match TRBD2. CDR1 and CDR2 from the germline V gene are SGDLS and YYNGEE. V shed 6 bases and J 6 bases; nucleotides not matched to a gene: 9. This CDR3 spans 15 amino acids. The CDR3 DNA sequence: TGTGCCAGCACCGTTAGCGGGAGCTCTCCCGGGGAGCTGTTTTTT. It translates to CASTVSGSSPGELFF.

J is TRBJ1-4 and V is TRBV5-1; possible D gene TRBD1, 6 bases. Looked up from germline, CDR1 is SGHRS and CDR2 is YFSETQ. V lost 1 base and J 7 bases, leaving 14 bases between the germline ends. The CDR3 loop spans 15 amino acids. CDR3 nucleotide sequence: TGCGCCAGCAGCTTGTCTGGGGACACGGGTGAAAAACTGTTTTTT. It encodes CASSLSGDTGEKLFF.

The chain links TRBV9 to TRBJ2-1; 12 nucleotides match TRBD2. V shed 0 bases and J 3 bases; nucleotides not matched to a gene: 4. Germline CDR1 is SGDLS and CDR2 is YYNGEE. This CDR3 has 17 residues. CDR3 amino acids: CASSVVTSGSIYNEQFF. The CDR3 nucleotides read TGTGCCAGCAGCGTAGTGACTAGCGGGAGTATCTACAATGAGCAGTTCTTC.

The chain links TRBV5-1 to TRBJ2-7; weak D call: TRBD2 (5 bases). V was shortened by 4 bases and J by 2 bases, with 19 bases between the two germline ends. Germline CDR1 reads SGHRS; CDR2 reads YFSETQ. The CDR3 is made up of 16 amino acids. The CDR3 region is CASSVGLRGTTYEQYF. CDR3 nucleotide sequence: TGCGCCAGCAGCGTCGGTCTCCGGGGAACTACCTACGAGCAGTACTTC.

V gene TRBV7-9 combines with J gene TRBJ2-1, with TRBD2 matching 11 bases. V shed 4 bases and J 10 bases; nucleotides not matched to a gene: 12. Germline V gene data show CDR1 as SEHNR and CDR2 as FQNEAQ (reference sequence). CDR3 size: 16 residues. The CDR3 region is CASSSEGTSGVKEQFF. CDR3 in DNA: TGTGCCAGCAGCTCGGAGGGGACTAGCGGTGTTAAGGAGCAGTTCTTC.

This rearrangement joins TRBV5-1 to TRBJ1-4; D might be TRBD1 (5 bases). Trimming removed 4 bases from V and 6 bases from J, with 10 bases in between. CDR3 size: 13 residues. Germline V gene lookup returns CDR1 SGHRS and CDR2 YFSETQ. This CDR3 is CASSRQGYEKLFF. The DNA of the CDR3 is TGCGCCAGCAGCCGGCAGGGTTATGAAAAACTGTTTTTT.

The chain employs TRBV28 and TRBJ2-5; no definite D call. The germline CDR1 and CDR2 sequences are MDHEN and SYDVKM. The CDR3 totals 14 residues. V dropped 2 bases and J dropped 1 base, with 8 bases sitting between them. The CDR3 DNA is TGTGCCAGCAGTTTAACACAGATCCAAGAGACCCAGTACTTC. This sequence encodes CASSLTQIQETQYF.

The chain links TRBV9 to TRBJ1-6, with TRBD1 identical over 10 bases. The trim removed 4 bases at V and 9 bases at J, leaving 4 bases unmatched. CDR1 is SGDLS, CDR2 YYNGEE, per germline. CDR3 length equals 14 residues. The CDR3 nucleotides read TGTGCCAGCAGCACCCGGGACAGGGGTTCACCCCTCCACTTT. Encoded protein: CASSTRDRGSPLHF.

The chain has TRBV28 and TRBJ1-1; the D gene is possibly TRBD1 (5 bases). The length of the CDR3 is 16 residues. Trimming pared 3 bases from V and 3 bases from J, leaving 17 bases between. Germline V CDR1 and CDR2: MDHEN, SYDVKM. The CDR3 DNA sequence: TGTGCCAGCAGTTTTAGTATCAGGGATCAGGACACTGAAGCTTTCTTT. It specifies CASSFSIRDQDTEAFF. The full variable domain, its missing parts supplied by reference TRBV28 and TRBJ1-1, is DVKVTQSSRYLVKRTGEKVFLECVQDMDHENMFWYRQDPGLGLRLIYFSYDVKMKEKGDIPEGYSVSREKKERFSLILESASTNQTSMYLCASSFSIRDQDTEAFFGQGTRLTVV.

The chain couples TRBV5-8 to TRBJ1-4, with D possibly matching TRBD1 (6 bases). Germline CDR1 is SGHTS and CDR2 is YDEGEE. The CDR3 totals 16 residues. V was trimmed by 4 bases and J by 4 bases, leaving 17 bases between them. The DNA of the CDR3 is TGTGCCAGCAGCGCGGCAGGACAGCCTCATAATGAAAAACTGTTTTTT. It yields the protein CASSAAGQPHNEKLFF. Complete variable domain (other parts from reference TRBV5-8 and TRBJ1-4): EAGVTQSPTHLIKTRGQQATLRCSPISGHTSVYWYQQALGLGLQFLLWYDEGEERNRGNFPPRFSGRQFPNYSSELNVNALELEDSALYLCASSAAGQPHNEKLFFGSGTQLSVL.

The chain carries TRBV5-1 and TRBJ2-1; 9 positions agree with TRBD2. This CDR3 comprises 16 residues. Germline CDR1 reads SGHRS; CDR2 reads YFSETQ. The trim removed 4 bases at V and 8 bases at J, leaving 13 bases unmatched. DNA for the CDR3: TGCGCCAGCAGCACTGGTAATAGCGGGGGCCGGGATGAGCAGTTCTTC. It is translated as CASSTGNSGGRDEQFF. Using reference TRBV5-1 and TRBJ2-1 for the parts outside the CDR3, the full variable domain is KAGVTQTPRYLIKTRGQQVTLSCSPISGHRSVSWYQQTPGQGLQFLFEYFSETQRNKGNFPGRFSGRQFSNSRSEMNVSTLELGDSALYLCASSTGNSGGRDEQFFGPGTRLTVL.

The rearrangement links TRBV5-6 to TRBJ2-3, with D unresolved. The CDR3 is 18 residues long. Looked up from germline, CDR1 is SGHDT and CDR2 is YYEEEE. V lost 0 bases and J lost 2, with 19 bases in between. The chain's CDR3 is CASSLALVFHLSTDTQYF. CDR3 DNA: TGTGCCAGCAGCTTGGCCTTAGTTTTTCACCTGTCCACAGATACGCAGTATTTT.

The chain employs TRBV28 and TRBJ2-2; no definite D call. Trimming cost V 9 bases and J 4 bases, with 18 bases left between them. The germline CDR1 and CDR2 sequences are MDHEN and SYDVKM. This CDR3 has 15 amino acids. CDR3 region: CASLQFRGLTGELFF. The CDR3 nucleotides are TGTGCCAGTCTACAATTTAGAGGTCTCACCGGGGAGCTGTTTTTT.

The count of this clone is one. The chain is built from TRBV5-1 and TRBJ2-7; TRBD1 matches 8 bases. The CDR3 length is 15 residues. Germline V lookup: CDR1 SGHRS, CDR2 YFSETQ. J lost 3 bases, V lost 4 bases, and 9 bases had no gene match. CDR3 coding DNA: TGCGCCAGCAGCCTGGGGACAGGTATAGACTACGAGCAGTACTTC. Residues: CASSLGTGIDYEQYF. Filled out from reference TRBV5-1 and TRBJ2-7, the complete variable domain reads KAGVTQTPRYLIKTRGQQVTLSCSPISGHRSVSWYQQTPGQGLQFLFEYFSETQRNKGNFPGRFSGRQFSNSRSEMNVSTLELGDSALYLCASSLGTGIDYEQYFGPGTRLTVT.